Detailed here is one T cell receptor beta chain. This sample was taken from a study of blood T cell repertoires in COVID-19. On the study more broadly: Specimens from acute and convalescent COVID-19 originated in the United States, Italy and Spain. PBMCs, B-cell-depleted T cells, or T cells were the source of the cDNA or gDNA that made up the material.

V was pared by 2 bases and J by 9 bases, with 8 bases of the junction left unmatched. This CDR3 is built from 15 residues. Germline V gives CDR1 LNHDA, CDR2 SQIVND (reference sequence). Per the authors' pipeline: Nucleated cell number was recorded as an estimate derived from reference gene primer amplification. Method: immunoSEQ multiplex PCR; TCRdb's copy keeps in-frame clones and lacks some. V and J calls and clone size follow that table, whereas D and trimming were derived from the DNA. Of about 61,000 clones listed, more than 70% are singletons. The chain has TRBV19 and TRBJ2-1, with 9 positions matching TRBD2. The sequencing input was peripheral blood. The receptor was derived from a woman aged 50 to 65 with active or convalescent COVID-19. CDR3: CASSILAGDFGEQFF. CDR3 DNA sequence: TGTGCCAGTAGTATATTAGCGGGAGACTTCGGTGAGCAGTTCTTC.